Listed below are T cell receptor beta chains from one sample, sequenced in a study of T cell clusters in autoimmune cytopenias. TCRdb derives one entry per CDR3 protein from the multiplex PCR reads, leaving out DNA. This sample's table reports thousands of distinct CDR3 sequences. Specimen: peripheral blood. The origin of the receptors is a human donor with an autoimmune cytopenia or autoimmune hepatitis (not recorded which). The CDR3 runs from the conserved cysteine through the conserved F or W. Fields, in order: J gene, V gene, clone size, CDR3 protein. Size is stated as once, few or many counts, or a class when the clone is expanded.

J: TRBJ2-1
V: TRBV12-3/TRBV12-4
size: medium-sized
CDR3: CASSQLTSGGYNEQFF

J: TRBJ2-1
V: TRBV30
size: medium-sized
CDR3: CAWSVFAGGGNEQFF

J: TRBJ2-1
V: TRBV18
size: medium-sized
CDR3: CASSPPSGGGLYEQFF

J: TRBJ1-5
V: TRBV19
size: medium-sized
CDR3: CASSLMGQGFNQPQHF

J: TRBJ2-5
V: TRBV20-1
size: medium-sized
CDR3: CSASSQETQYF

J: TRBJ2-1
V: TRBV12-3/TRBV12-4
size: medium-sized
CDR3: CASSGQGGNNEQFF

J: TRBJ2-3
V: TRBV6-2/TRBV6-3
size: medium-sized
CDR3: CASSSGGLAEDTQYF

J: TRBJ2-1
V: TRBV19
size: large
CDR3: CATRTGYNEQFF

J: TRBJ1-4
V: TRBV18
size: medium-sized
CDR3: CASSQGIGGEKLFF

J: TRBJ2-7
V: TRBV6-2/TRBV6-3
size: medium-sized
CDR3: CASSPQGVRAYEQYF

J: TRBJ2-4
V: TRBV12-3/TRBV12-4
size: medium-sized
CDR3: CASTPGGSIQYF

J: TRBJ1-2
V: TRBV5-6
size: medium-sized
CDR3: CASSLGWVDYGYTF

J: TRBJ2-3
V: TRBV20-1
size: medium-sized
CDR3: CSARATPGPDTQYF

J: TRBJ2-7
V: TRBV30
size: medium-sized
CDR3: CAWGTGSSYEQYF

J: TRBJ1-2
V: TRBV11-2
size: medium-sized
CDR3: CASSSKGDFYGYTF

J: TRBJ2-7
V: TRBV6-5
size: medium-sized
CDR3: CASSYSLSQGYEQYF

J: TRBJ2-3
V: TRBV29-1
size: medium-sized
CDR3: CSVEVRRGTDTQYF

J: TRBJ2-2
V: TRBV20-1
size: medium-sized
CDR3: CSAIGTSGSGTGELFF

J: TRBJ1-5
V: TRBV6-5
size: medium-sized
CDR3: CASRAGTEGSNQPQHF

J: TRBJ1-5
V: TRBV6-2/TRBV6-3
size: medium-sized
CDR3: CATNPEGYSNQPQHF

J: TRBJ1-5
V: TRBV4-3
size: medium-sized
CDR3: CASSQEVGGISNQPQHF

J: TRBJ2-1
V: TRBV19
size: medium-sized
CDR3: CASSTGTSAKVNEQFF

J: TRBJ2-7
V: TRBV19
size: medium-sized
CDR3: CASSTRRGDEQYF

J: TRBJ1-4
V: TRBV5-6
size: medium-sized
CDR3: CASSLGTVNEKLFF

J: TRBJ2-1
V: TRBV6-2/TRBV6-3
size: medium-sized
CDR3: CASSGPGLAGNEQFF

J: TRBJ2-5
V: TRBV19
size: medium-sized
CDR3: CASRGVLETQYF

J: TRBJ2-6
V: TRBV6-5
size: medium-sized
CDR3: CASSWAGGPPNVLTF

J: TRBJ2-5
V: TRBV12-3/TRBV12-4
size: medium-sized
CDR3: CASSWRGIQETQYF

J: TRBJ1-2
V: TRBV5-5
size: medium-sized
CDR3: CASSPPSDRLGYTF

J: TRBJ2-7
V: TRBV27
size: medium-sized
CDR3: CASRPRELGIHEQYF

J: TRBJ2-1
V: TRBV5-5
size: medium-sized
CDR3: CASSRLGLASNEQFF

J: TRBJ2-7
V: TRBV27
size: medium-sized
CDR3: CASSLTSGAYEQYF

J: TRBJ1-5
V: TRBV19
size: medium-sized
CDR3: CASSIHGSNQPQHF

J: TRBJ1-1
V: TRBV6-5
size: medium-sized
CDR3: CASIPTGSSNTEAFF

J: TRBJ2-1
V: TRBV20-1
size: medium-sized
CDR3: CSARERDRDNEQFF

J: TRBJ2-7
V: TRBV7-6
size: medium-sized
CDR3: CASSRTTGWHEQYF

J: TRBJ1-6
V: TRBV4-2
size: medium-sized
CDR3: CASSQAPQGNNSPLHF